The table lists the clone carrying this TCR beta chain with many counts. One entry per CDR3 protein, called by TCRdb with MiXCR from the RT-PCR reads. The table has about 680,000 distinct CDR3 sequences, 13% to 15% seen once. CDR1 is MNHEY, CDR2 SMNVEV, per germline (reference sequence). V was clipped by 1 base and J by 7 bases, with 11 bases between them. The CDR3 extends over 13 amino acids. The sequencing input was memory CD4+ T cells from blood. This TCR came from a female donor in good health, serving as a healthy control. The chain combines TRBV27 with TRBJ2-7, with D hard to call. Here the CDR3 DNA reads TGTGCCAGCAGTTTATATTGGGAAGGTGAGCAGTACTTC. Protein sequence: CASSLYWEGEQYF.